The T cell receptor beta chain described here comes from a study of blood T cell repertoires in COVID-19. In the study overall: Some COVID-19 samples were acute and others convalescent; all came from the United States, Italy and Spain. PBMCs, B-cell-depleted T cells, or T cells were the source of the cDNA or gDNA that made up the material.

Trimming shortened V by 2 bases and J by 0 bases, and 11 bases separated the two germline ends. The CDR3 totals 15 residues. Germline V gives CDR1 LGHNA, CDR2 YSLEER. The authors' processing: Reference gene primer amplification gave nucleated cell count estimates. TCRdb's table, derived via immunoSEQ multiplex PCR, lists solely in-frame clones and lacks some. V, J and clone size derive from that table, while D and trimming were established from the DNA sequence. The repertoire has 55,000 to 65,000 clones, 80% to 95% of them found once; the top ten carry 2% to 2.5%. Material: peripheral blood. The chain links TRBV4-3 to TRBJ2-7; D is possibly TRBD1 (5 bases). The source of this sequence is a man aged 60 to 69 with acute or convalescent COVID-19. The CDR3 DNA reads as TGCGCCAGCAGCCAACAGGACATCCCCTCCTACGAGCAGTACTTC. Its translation: CASSQQDIPSYEQYF.